The clone carrying this T cell receptor (beta chain) was seen at least ten times. Its target is unknown. This record comes from a study of blood T cells in healthy people across ages. General observations from the study: TCR beta diversity per million T cells fell roughly linearly with age.

Peripheral blood, roughly 9.3 milliliters per donor, was collected. This CDR3 comprises 14 residues. The germline V gene has CDR1 SGHTA and CDR2 FQGNSA. The germline V and J ends were trimmed by 3 bases and 4 bases, with 10 bases remaining between them. Through a sample-barcoded 5' primer and a J-beta primer mix, a second PCR was run for roughly 7 to 11 cycles. TCRdb independently ran MiXCR on the 5' RACE reads; one entry per CDR3 protein. The table lists some 1.7 million distinct CDR3 sequences, 28% of them singletons. The chain combines TRBV7-2 with TRBJ2-1; a possible D gene is TRBD2 (6 bases). The sequence was collected from a woman aged 30 to 39 in good health. Sequenced material: blood. CDR3 loop: CASSFEGGYNEQFF. For the CDR3, the DNA is TGTGCCAGCAGCTTTGAGGGAGGATACAATGAGCAGTTCTTC.